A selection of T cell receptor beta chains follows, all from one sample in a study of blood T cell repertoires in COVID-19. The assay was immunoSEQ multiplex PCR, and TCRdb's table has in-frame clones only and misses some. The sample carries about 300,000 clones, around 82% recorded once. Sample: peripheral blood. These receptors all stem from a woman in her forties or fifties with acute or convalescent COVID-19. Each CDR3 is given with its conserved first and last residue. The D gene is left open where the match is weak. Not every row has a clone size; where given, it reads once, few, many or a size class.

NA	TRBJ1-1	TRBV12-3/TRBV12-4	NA	CASSLQVNTEAFF	TGTGCCAGCAGTTTACAGGTGAACACTGAAGCTTTCTTT
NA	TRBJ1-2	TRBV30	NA	CAWSVQGGYGYTF	TGTGCCTGGAGTGTTCAGGGAGGCTATGGCTACACCTTC
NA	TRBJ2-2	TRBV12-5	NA	CASGLVRGGGAAIPNGELFF	TGTGCTAGTGGTTTGGTACGAGGAGGAGGGGCAGCCATACCGAACGGGGAGCTGTTTTTT
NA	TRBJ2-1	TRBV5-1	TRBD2	CASSPGTSGRDRSNEQFF	TGCGCCAGCAGCCCGGGGACTAGCGGGAGGGATAGGTCGAATGAGCAGTTCTTC
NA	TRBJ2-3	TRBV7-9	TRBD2	CASSLASGGFGTDTQYF	TGTGCCAGCAGCTTAGCTTCGGGGGGATTCGGCACAGATACGCAGTATTTT
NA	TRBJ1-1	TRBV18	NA	CASSPPKGQNTEAFF	TGTGCCAGCTCACCACCCAAAGGACAGAACACTGAAGCTTTCTTT
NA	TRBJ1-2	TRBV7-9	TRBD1	CASSFSGGEGYTF	TGTGCCAGCAGCTTTTCAGGGGGCGAGGGCTACACCTTC
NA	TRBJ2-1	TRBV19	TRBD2	CASSIVSGGSWNEQFF	TGTGCCAGTAGTATAGTATCGGGAGGCTCGTGGAATGAGCAGTTCTTC
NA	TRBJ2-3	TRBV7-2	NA	CASSLEVRGGKNTDTQYF	TGTGCCAGCAGCTTAGAGGTGAGGGGGGGAAAGAACACAGATACGCAGTATTTT
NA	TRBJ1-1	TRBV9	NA	CASSGQLNTEAFF	TGTGCCAGCAGCGGACAGCTGAACACTGAAGCTTTCTTT
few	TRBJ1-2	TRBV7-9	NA	CASSLYPPHGYTF	TGTGCCAGCAGCTTATATCCCCCCCATGGCTACACCTTC
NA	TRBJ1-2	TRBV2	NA	CASGQTGAYGYTF	TGTGCCAGCGGTCAGACTGGCGCATATGGCTACACCTTC
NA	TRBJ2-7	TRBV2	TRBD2	CASSPGGASHHPSYEQYF	TGTGCCAGCTCCCCGGGAGGAGCAAGTCACCACCCCTCCTACGAGCAGTACTTC
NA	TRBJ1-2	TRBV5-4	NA	CASSTLSGVLLLGGYTF	TGTGCCAGCAGCACCCTTAGCGGGGTTCTATTACTGGGTGGCTACACCTTC
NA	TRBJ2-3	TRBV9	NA	CASRGGTDTQYF	TGTGCCAGCAGAGGAGGCACAGATACGCAGTATTTT
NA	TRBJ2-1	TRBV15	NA	CATSRPILNNEQFF	TGTGCCACCAGCAGACCTATTTTAAACAATGAGCAGTTCTTC
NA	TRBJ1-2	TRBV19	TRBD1	CASSTTGTEGYGYTF	TGTGCCAGTAGTACCACCGGGACAGAAGGCTATGGCTACACCTTC
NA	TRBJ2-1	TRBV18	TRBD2	CASSRDYDIRFF	TGTGCCAGCAGCCGGGACTACGACATACGGTTCTTC
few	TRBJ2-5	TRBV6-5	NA	CASSLYMGRETQYF	TGTGCCAGCAGTTTATATATGGGGCGTGAGACCCAGTACTTC
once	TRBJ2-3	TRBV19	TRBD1	CASSVRQGPDTQYF	TGTGCCAGTAGTGTCCGACAGGGTCCCGATACGCAGTATTTT
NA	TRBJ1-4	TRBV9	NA	CASSVGRDLHEKLFF	TGTGCCAGCAGCGTGGGGCGGGATTTGCATGAAAAACTGTTTTTT
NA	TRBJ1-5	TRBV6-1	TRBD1	CASSEDRGPDQPQHF	TGTGCCAGCAGTGAAGACAGGGGCCCAGACCAGCCCCAGCATTTT
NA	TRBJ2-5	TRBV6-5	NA	CASSSVAETQYF	TGTGCCAGCAGCTCGGTCGCCGAGACCCAGTACTTC
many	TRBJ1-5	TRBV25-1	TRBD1	CASSAGQGFGQPQHF	TGTGCCAGCAGTGCGGGACAGGGGTTCGGTCAGCCCCAGCATTTT
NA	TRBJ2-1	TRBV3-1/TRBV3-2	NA	CASSQGETGTFLSAYNEQFF	TGTGCCAGCAGCCAAGGTGAAACAGGGACGTTTTTGAGCGCCTACAATGAGCAGTTCTTC
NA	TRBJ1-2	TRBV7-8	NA	CASSRDNNYGYTF	TGTGCCAGCAGCCGGGACAACAACTATGGCTACACCTTC
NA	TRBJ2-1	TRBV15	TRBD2	CATSRDQLAGSSYNEQFF	TGTGCCACCAGCAGAGATCAGCTAGCGGGGTCCTCCTACAATGAGCAGTTCTTC
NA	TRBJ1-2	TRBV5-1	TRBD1	CASSWTGDEGYTF	TGCGCCAGCAGCTGGACAGGGGACGAGGGCTACACCTTC
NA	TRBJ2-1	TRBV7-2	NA	CASSMGAGHREQFF	TGTGCCAGCAGCATGGGAGCGGGACACCGCGAGCAGTTCTTC
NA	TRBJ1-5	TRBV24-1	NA	CATSDGGGGYQPQHF	TGTGCCACCAGTGATGGGGGCGGAGGATATCAGCCCCAGCATTTT
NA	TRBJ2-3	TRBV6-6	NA	CASRSQRGGGGDTQYF	TGTGCCAGCAGGTCCCAGAGGGGAGGAGGTGGAGATACGCAGTATTTT
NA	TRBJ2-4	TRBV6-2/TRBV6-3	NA	CASSYSLIDGALAKNIQYF	TGTGCCAGCAGTTACTCCCTTATCGACGGAGCACTAGCCAAAAACATTCAGTACTTC
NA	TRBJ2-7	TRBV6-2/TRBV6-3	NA	CASSYPTSSFYEQYF	TGTGCCAGCAGTTACCCGACTTCCTCCTTCTACGAGCAGTACTTC
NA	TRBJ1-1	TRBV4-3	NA	CASSHARTREAFF	TGCGCCAGCAGCCACGCTCGCACCAGGGAAGCTTTCTTT
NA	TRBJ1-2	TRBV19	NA	CASSIGASYGYTF	TGTGCCAGTAGTATTGGGGCTTCCTATGGCTACACCTTC
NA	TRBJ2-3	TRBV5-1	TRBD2	CASSSTLARTSGGARADTQYF	TGCGCCAGCAGCTCTACTCTAGCCCGGACTAGCGGGGGGGCGAGGGCAGATACGCAGTATTTT
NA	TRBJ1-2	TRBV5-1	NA	CASSSGDSLGGYTF	TGCGCCAGCAGCTCCGGGGACTCCCTGGGGGGCTACACCTTC
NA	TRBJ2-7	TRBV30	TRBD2	CAWSGNKPSTSRSGEQYF	TGTGCCTGGAGTGGAAACAAACCCTCGACTAGCCGCTCTGGAGAGCAGTACTTC
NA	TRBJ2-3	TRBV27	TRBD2	CASSRQQGGLATDTQYF	TGTGCCAGCAGTCGCCAACAGGGGGGACTAGCGACAGATACGCAGTATTTT
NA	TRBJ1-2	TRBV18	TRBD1	CASSPGTGDYYGYTF	TGTGCCAGCTCACCCGGGACAGGGGACTACTATGGCTACACCTTC